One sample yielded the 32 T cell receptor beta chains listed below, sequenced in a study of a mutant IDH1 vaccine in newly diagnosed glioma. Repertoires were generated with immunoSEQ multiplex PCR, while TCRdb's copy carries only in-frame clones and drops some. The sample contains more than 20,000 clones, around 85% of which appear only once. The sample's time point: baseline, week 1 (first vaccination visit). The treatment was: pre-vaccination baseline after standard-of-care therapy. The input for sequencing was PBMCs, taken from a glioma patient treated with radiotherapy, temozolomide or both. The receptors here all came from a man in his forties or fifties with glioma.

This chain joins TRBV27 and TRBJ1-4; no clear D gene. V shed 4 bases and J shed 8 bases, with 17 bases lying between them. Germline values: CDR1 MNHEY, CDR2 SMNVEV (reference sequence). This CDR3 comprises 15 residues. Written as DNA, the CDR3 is TGTGCCAGCAGTTCCCAGGACCGGACCGGGGAAAAACTGTTTTTT. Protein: CASSSQDRTGEKLFF.

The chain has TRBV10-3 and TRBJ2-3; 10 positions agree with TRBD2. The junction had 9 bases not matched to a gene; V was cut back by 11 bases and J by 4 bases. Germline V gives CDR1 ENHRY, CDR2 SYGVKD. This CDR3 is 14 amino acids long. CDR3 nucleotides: TGTGCCTCCGGGGGGACTAGCGAATCAGATACGCAGTATTTT. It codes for CASGGTSESDTQYF.

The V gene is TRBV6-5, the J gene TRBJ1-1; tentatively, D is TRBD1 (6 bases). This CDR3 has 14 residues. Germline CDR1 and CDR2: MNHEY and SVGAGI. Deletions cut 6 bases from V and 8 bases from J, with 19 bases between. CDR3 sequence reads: CASRLTGTSGEAFF. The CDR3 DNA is TGTGCCAGCAGACTCACCGGGACATCGGGAGAAGCTTTCTTT.

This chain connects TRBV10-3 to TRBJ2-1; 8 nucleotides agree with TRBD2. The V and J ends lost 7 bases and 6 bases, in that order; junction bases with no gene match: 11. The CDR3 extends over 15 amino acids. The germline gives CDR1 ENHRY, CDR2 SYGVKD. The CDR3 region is CAITRGGGPSNEQFF. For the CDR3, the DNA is TGTGCCATCACCCGGGGCGGGGGGCCTAGCAATGAGCAGTTCTTC.

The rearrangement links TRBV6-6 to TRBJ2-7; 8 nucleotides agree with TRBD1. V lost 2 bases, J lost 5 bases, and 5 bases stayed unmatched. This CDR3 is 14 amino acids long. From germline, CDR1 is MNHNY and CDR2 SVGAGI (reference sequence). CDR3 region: CASSYGDRGHEQYF. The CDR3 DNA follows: TGTGCCAGCAGTTACGGTGACAGGGGCCACGAGCAGTACTTC.

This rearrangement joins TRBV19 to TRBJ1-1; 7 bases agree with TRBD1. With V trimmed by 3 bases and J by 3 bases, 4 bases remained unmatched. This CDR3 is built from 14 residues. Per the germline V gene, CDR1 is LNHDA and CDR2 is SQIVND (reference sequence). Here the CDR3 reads CASSISGTDTEAFF. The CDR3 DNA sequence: TGTGCCAGTAGTATCTCTGGGACAGACACTGAAGCTTTCTTT.

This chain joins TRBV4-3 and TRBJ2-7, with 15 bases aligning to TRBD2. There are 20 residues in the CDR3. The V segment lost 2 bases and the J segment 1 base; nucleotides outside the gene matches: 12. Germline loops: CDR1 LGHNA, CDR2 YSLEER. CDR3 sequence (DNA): TGCGCCAGCAGCCAATTCCTGCGGACTAGCGGGAGGGAGATTTCCTACGAGCAGTACTTC. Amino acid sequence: CASSQFLRTSGREISYEQYF.

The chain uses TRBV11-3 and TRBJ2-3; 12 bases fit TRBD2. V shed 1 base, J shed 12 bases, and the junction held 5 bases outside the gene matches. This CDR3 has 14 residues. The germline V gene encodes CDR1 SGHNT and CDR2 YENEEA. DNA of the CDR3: TGTGCCAGCAGCTTAGGACTAGCGGGGGTAACCCAGTATTTT. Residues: CASSLGLAGVTQYF.

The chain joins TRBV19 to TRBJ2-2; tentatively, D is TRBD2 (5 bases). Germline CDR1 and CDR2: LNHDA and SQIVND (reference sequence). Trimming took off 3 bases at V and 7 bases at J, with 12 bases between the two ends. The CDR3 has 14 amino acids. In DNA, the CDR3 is TGTGCCAGTAGTATTGGCGGTCGGGGCGGGGAGCTGTTTTTT. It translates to CASSIGGRGGELFF.

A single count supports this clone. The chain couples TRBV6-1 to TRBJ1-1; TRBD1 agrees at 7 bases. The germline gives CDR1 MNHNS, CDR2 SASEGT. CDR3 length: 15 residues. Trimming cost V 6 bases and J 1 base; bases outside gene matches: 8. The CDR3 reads CASRAGTDWNTEAFF. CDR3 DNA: TGTGCCAGCAGAGCCGGGACAGACTGGAACACTGAAGCTTTCTTT.

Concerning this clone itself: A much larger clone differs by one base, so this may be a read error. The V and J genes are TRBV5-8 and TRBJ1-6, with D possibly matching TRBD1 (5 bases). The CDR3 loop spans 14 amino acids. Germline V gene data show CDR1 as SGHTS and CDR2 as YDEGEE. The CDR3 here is CASSFGGYNSSLHF. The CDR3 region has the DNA TGTGCCAGCAGCTTCGGGGGATATAATTCATCCCTCCACTTT.

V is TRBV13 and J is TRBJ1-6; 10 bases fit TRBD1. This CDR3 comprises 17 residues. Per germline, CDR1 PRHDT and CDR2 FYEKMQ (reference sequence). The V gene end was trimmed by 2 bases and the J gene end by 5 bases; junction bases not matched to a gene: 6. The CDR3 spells CASSLRGTGVDNSPLHF. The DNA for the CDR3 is TGTGCCAGCAGCTTAAGGGGGACAGGGGTCGATAATTCACCCCTCCACTTT.

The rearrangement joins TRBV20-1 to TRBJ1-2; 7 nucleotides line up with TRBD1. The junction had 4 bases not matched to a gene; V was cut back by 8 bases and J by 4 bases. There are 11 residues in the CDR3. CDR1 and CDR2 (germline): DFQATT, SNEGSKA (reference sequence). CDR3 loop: CSRRDSYGYTF. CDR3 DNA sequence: TGCAGTCGCCGGGACAGCTATGGCTACACCTTC.

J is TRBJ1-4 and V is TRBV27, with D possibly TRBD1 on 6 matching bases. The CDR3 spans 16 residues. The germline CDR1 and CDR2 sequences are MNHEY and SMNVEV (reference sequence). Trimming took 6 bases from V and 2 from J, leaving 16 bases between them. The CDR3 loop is CASSKGDSGTNEKLFF. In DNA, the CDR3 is TGTGCCAGCAGCAAGGGGGACTCTGGGACTAATGAAAAACTGTTTTTT.

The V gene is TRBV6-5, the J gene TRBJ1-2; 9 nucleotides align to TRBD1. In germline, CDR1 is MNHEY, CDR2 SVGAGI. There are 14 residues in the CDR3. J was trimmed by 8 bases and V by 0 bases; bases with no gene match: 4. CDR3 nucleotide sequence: TGTGCCAGCAGTTACTCGAGGACAGGGGTAGGCTACACCTTC. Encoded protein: CASSYSRTGVGYTF.

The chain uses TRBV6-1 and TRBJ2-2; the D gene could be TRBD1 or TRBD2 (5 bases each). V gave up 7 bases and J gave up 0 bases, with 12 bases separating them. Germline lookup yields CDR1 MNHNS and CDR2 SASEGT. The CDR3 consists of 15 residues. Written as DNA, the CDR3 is TGTGCCAGCATGCCGGGACGGACGAACACCGGGGAGCTGTTTTTT. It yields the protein CASMPGRTNTGELFF.

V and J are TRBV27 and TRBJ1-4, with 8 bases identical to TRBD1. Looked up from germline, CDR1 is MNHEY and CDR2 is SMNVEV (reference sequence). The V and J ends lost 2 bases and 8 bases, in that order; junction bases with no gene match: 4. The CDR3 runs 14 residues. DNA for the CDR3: TGTGCCAGCAGTTTAATGACAGGGGACGAAAAACTGTTTTTT. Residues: CASSLMTGDEKLFF.

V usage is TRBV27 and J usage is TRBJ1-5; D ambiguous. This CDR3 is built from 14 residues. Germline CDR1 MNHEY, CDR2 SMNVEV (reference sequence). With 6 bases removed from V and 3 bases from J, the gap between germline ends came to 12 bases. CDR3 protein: CASSPGLPNQPQHF. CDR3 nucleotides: TGTGCCAGCAGCCCCGGACTGCCCAATCAGCCCCAGCATTTT.

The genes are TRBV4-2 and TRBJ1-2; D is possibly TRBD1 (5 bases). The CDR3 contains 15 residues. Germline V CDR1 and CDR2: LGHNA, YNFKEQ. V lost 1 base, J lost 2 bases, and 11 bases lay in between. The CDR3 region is CASSQVSPGNYGYTF. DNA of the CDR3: TGTGCCAGCAGCCAAGTTTCACCAGGGAACTATGGCTACACCTTC.

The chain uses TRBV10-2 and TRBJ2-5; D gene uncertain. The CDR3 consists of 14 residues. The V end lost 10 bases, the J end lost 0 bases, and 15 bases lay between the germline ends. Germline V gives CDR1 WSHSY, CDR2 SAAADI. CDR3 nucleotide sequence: TGCGCCACCCTTAACCCGGGTTACCAAGAGACCCAGTACTTC. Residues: CATLNPGYQETQYF.

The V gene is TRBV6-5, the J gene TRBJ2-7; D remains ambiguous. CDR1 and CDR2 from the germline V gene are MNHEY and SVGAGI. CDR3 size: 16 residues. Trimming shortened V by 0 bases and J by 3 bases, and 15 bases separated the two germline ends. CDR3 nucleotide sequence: TGTGCCAGCAGTTACTCTTTAGGGTTGAACTACTACGAGCAGTACTTC. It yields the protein CASSYSLGLNYYEQYF.

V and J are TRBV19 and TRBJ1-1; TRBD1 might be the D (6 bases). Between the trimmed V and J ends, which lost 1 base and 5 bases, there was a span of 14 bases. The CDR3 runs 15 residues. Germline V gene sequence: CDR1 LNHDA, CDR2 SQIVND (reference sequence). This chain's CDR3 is CASSIVQGSGTEAFF. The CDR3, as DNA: TGTGCCAGTAGTATAGTACAGGGCTCGGGGACTGAAGCTTTCTTT.

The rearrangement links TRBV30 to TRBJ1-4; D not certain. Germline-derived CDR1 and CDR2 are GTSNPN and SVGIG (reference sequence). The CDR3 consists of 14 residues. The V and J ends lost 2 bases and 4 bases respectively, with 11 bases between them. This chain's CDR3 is CAWSPTGINEKLFF. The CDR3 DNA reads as TGTGCCTGGAGTCCCACCGGGATTAATGAAAAACTGTTTTTT.

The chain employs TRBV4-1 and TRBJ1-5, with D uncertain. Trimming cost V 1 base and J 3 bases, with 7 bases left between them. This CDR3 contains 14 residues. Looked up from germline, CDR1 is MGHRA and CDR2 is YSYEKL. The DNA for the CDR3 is TGCGCCAGCAGCCAAGCCAGGTCCAATCAGCCCCAGCATTTT. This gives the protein CASSQARSNQPQHF.

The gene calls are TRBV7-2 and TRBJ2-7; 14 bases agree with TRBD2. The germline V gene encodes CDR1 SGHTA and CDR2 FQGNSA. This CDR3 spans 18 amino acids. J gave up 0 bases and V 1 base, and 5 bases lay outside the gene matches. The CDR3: CASSLGTSGRTLSYEQYF. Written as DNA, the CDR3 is TGTGCCAGCAGCTTAGGGACTAGCGGGAGGACCCTCTCCTACGAGCAGTACTTC.

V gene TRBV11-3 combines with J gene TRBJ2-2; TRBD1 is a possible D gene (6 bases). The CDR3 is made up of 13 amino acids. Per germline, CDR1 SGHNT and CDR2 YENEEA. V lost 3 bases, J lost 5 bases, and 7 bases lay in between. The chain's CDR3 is CASSFGQTGELFF. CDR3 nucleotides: TGTGCCAGCAGCTTCGGACAGACCGGGGAGCTGTTTTTT.

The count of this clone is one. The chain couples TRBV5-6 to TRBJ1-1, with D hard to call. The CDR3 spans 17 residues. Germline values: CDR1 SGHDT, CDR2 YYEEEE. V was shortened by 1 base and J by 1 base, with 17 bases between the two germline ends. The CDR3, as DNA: TGTGCCAGCAGCTTGTACGGCGACTTTTATGGGAACACTGAAGCTTTCTTT. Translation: CASSLYGDFYGNTEAFF. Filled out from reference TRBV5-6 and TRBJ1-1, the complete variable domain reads DAGVTQSPTHLIKTRGQQVTLRCSPKSGHDTVSWYQQALGQGPQFIFQYYEEEERQRGNFPDRFSGHQFPNYSSELNVNALLLGDSALYLCASSLYGDFYGNTEAFFGQGTRLTVV.

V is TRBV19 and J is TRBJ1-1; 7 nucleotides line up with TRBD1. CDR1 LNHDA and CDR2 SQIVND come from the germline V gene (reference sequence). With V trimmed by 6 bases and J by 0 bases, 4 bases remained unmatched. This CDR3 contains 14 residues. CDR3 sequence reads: CASSPGQMNTEAFF. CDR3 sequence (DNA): TGTGCCAGTAGCCCGGGACAGATGAACACTGAAGCTTTCTTT.

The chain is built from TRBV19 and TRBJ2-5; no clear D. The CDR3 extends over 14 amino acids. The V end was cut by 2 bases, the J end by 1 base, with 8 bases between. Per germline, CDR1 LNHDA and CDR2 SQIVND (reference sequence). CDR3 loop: CASSIIGFQETQYF. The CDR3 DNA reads TGTGCCAGTAGTATAATCGGATTCCAAGAGACCCAGTACTTC. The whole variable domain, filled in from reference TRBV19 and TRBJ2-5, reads DGGITQSPKYLFRKEGQNVTLSCEQNLNHDAMYWYRQDPGQGLRLIYYSQIVNDFQKGDIAEGYSVSREKKESFPLTVTSAQKNPTAFYLCASSIIGFQETQYFGPGTRLLVL.

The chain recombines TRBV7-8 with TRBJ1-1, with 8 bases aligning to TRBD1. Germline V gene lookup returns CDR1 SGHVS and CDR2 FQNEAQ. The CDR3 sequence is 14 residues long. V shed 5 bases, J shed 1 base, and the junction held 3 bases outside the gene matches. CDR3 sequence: CASSVDRGNTEAFF. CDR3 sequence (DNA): TGTGCCAGCAGCGTAGACAGGGGGAACACTGAAGCTTTCTTT.

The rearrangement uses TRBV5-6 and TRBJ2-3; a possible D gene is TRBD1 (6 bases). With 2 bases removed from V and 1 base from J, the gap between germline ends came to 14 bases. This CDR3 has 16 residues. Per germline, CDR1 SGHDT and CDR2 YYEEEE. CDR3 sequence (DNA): TGTGCCAGCAGCTTATGGACAGACCGACGCACAGATACGCAGTATTTT. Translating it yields CASSLWTDRRTDTQYF.

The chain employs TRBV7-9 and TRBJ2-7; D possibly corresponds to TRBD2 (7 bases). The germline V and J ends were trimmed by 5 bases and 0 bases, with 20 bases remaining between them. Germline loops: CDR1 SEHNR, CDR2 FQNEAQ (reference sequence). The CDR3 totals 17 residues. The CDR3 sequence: CASSPVMGGTPSYEQYF. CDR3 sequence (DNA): TGTGCCAGCAGCCCGGTCATGGGGGGGACACCCTCCTACGAGCAGTACTTC.